This passage covers 31 T cell receptor beta chains from one sample sequenced in a study of blood T cell repertoires in COVID-19. The assay was immunoSEQ multiplex PCR, and TCRdb's table has in-frame clones only and misses some. This sample has roughly 250,000 clones, with about 80% found just once. The sample consisted of peripheral blood. Source of these receptors: a human donor in a cohort sampled during active COVID-19.

J is TRBJ1-5 and V is TRBV5-5; D might be TRBD1 (5 bases). The CDR3 covers 12 residues. Germline lookup yields CDR1 SGHKS and CDR2 YYEKEE (reference sequence). V lost 2 bases and J lost 6, with 6 bases in between. CDR3 loop: CASSFGGQPQHF. As DNA, the CDR3 is TGTGCCAGCAGCTTCGGGGGTCAGCCCCAGCATTTT.

This chain links TRBV27 with TRBJ2-7; D is uncertain. With 6 bases removed from V and 6 bases from J, the gap between germline ends came to 18 bases. Germline V CDR1 and CDR2: MNHEY, SMNVEV (reference sequence). The CDR3 sequence is 14 residues long. This CDR3 reads CASSALSRFGEQYF. In DNA form, the CDR3 reads TGTGCCAGCAGCGCTCTGAGCAGGTTCGGCGAGCAGTACTTC.

This clone came up many times. The rearrangement joins TRBV5-1 to TRBJ2-7, with a possible D match to TRBD2 (5 bases). Trimming shortened V by 5 bases and J by 1 base, and 13 bases separated the two germline ends. The CDR3 is 14 residues long. Looked up from germline, CDR1 is SGHRS and CDR2 is YFSETQ. The CDR3 loop reads CASREVSTSYEQYF. Written as DNA, the CDR3 is TGCGCCAGCAGGGAGGTCTCGACTTCCTACGAGCAGTACTTC.

The genes are TRBV6-1 and TRBJ1-1; 8 bases match TRBD1. V was clipped by 2 bases and J by 8 bases; unmatched bases: 7. The CDR3 is 14 amino acids. Germline values: CDR1 MNHNS, CDR2 SASEGT. CDR3 region: CASSETDRVGEAFF. CDR3 coding DNA: TGTGCCAGCAGTGAAACGGACAGGGTTGGGGAAGCTTTCTTT.

The table lists this clone with many counts. The rearrangement links TRBV10-1 to TRBJ1-3; D may be TRBD1 (6 bases). Looked up from germline, CDR1 is WNHNN and CDR2 is SYGVQD (reference sequence). Trimming took 3 bases from V and 4 from J, leaving 13 bases between them. This CDR3 is built from 15 residues. The CDR3 coding sequence is TGCGCCAGCAGTGAACCAGGGGCGCAAGGAAACACCATATATTTT. This encodes CASSEPGAQGNTIYF.

V is TRBV7-9 and J is TRBJ2-1; 10 nucleotides agree with TRBD2. The germline V gene has CDR1 SEHNR and CDR2 FQNEAQ (reference sequence). V lost 8 bases and J lost 9; bases outside the gene matches: 10. The CDR3 runs 14 residues. CDR3 bases: TGTGCCAGCCGCCGTGCTAGCGGGAGCGGTGAGCAGTTCTTC. This translates into CASRRASGSGEQFF.

The rearrangement joins TRBV28 to TRBJ1-3; D is possibly TRBD1 (6 bases). Trimming cost V 11 bases and J 0 bases, with 14 bases left between them. CDR1 MDHEN and CDR2 SYDVKM come from the germline V gene. This CDR3 spans 14 amino acids. The CDR3 region is CAGGGALSGNTIYF. CDR3 bases: TGTGCCGGCGGGGGGGCGCTCTCTGGAAACACCATATATTTT.

The J gene is TRBJ2-7, the V gene TRBV21-1; no DNA check was done on the table's D call, TRBD1. TRBV21-1 is a recognized pseudogene. The CDR3 runs to 12 residues. CDR3 DNA sequence: TGTGCCAGCAGCAACACAGGGACCGAGCAGTACTTC. Translated, it gives CASSNTGTEQYF.

The chain has TRBV9 and TRBJ2-7, with 7 bases fitting TRBD2. This CDR3 has 16 residues. J was trimmed by 5 bases and V by 3 bases; bases with no gene match: 14. CDR1 and CDR2 (germline): SGDLS, YYNGEE. The CDR3 protein is CASSEAPAGLGDEQYF. The CDR3 DNA follows: TGTGCCAGCAGCGAGGCCCCAGCGGGATTGGGTGACGAGCAGTACTTC.

This rearrangement joins TRBV2 to TRBJ1-1; perhaps TRBD1 as D (6 bases). Trimming left V 6 bases short and J 1 base short, with 15 bases between. This CDR3 region has 15 residues. The V gene's germline CDR1 is SNHLY and CDR2 FYNNEI. CDR3: CASRARDTPNTEAFF. The CDR3 DNA reads TGTGCCAGCAGGGCAAGGGACACCCCGAACACTGAAGCTTTCTTT.

This chain links TRBV5-4 with TRBJ2-1; tentative D call: TRBD2 (6 bases). The CDR3 is 15 amino acids. V lost 4 bases, J lost 4 bases, and 15 bases lay in between. Germline lookup yields CDR1 SGHNT and CDR2 YYREEE (reference sequence). The CDR3 region is CASSLRAGTYNEQFF. The CDR3 nucleotides are TGTGCCAGCAGCCTGCGAGCGGGTACATACAATGAGCAGTTCTTC.

The chain recombines TRBV14 with TRBJ2-5; D possibly corresponds to TRBD1 (5 bases). In germline, CDR1 is SGHDN, CDR2 FVKESK. The CDR3 is made up of 15 amino acids. V gave up 1 base and J gave up 4 bases, with 13 bases separating them. CDR3 DNA: TGTGCCAGCAGCCAAGGGTTCGGTCAGGGAGAGACCCAGTACTTC. Protein sequence: CASSQGFGQGETQYF.

This sequence joins TRBV29-1 and TRBJ2-7; TRBD2 matches 11 bases. The length of the CDR3 is 12 residues. V shed 5 bases, J shed 6 bases, and the junction held 3 bases outside the gene matches. Germline V gives CDR1 SQVTM, CDR2 ANQGSEA. Here the CDR3 reads CSVTSGSGEQYF. CDR3 in DNA: TGCAGCGTTACTAGCGGGAGCGGCGAGCAGTACTTC.

The table lists this clone with a count of one. The V gene is TRBV3-1 (or the pseudogene TRBV3-2), the J gene TRBJ2-5, with D uncertain. CDR1 is LGHDT, CDR2 YNNKEL, per germline (reference sequence). CDR3 length: 13 amino acids. V was pared by 1 base and J by 4 bases, with 7 bases between. This CDR3 reads CASSQAYLETQYF. CDR3 bases: TGTGCCAGCAGCCAAGCCTATTTAGAGACCCAGTACTTC.

The J gene is TRBJ2-1, the V gene TRBV2; 10 bases are a match to TRBD1. The germline V gene encodes CDR1 SNHLY and CDR2 FYNNEI. The CDR3 consists of 18 residues. V was pared by 4 bases and J by 1 base, with 10 bases of the junction left unmatched. The CDR3 is CASSGGTGVGLSYNEQFF. In nucleotides, the CDR3 is TGTGCCAGCAGTGGAGGGACAGGGGTAGGTTTGTCCTACAATGAGCAGTTCTTC.

This clone occurred many times. The chain is built from TRBV7-5 and TRBJ1-4; the D call TRBD1 from the table was never checked on the DNA. TRBV7-5 is deemed a pseudogene. The CDR3 sequence is 20 residues long. CDR3 DNA sequence: TGTGCCAGAAGCTTAGCAGGTAAAAGGACAGGTCGTTACACTAATGAAAAACTGTTTTTT. Amino acid sequence: CARSLAGKRTGRYTNEKLFF.

The rearrangement uses TRBV5-1 and TRBJ2-5; 7 bases agree with TRBD1. The CDR3 has 13 residues. Germline-derived CDR1 and CDR2 are SGHRS and YFSETQ. V lost 2 bases and J lost 5; bases outside the gene matches: 3. The CDR3 region is CASSFGQEETQYF. CDR3 bases: TGCGCCAGCAGCTTCGGACAGGAGGAGACCCAGTACTTC.

The chain combines TRBV3-1 (or the pseudogene TRBV3-2) with TRBJ1-1; D remains unclear. Germline V CDR1 and CDR2: LGHDT, YNNKEL (reference sequence). The CDR3 covers 14 residues. Trimming took 4 bases from V and 0 from J, leaving 9 bases between them. The CDR3: CASSPRGLNTEAFF. The CDR3 DNA reads TGTGCCAGCAGCCCCCGCGGGTTGAACACTGAAGCTTTCTTT.

The CDR3 loop is CASSPPTGGTDTQYF. The DNA for the CDR3 is TGTGCCAGCAGCCCCCCCACCGGCGGGACAGATACGCAGTATTTT. The J gene is TRBJ2-3, the V gene TRBV11-2; TRBD2 is a possible D gene (5 bases). The germline gives CDR1 SGHAT, CDR2 FQNNGV. The ends were cut back, 5 bases at V and 3 bases at J, with 15 bases in the middle. CDR3 length: 15 amino acids.

The chain combines TRBV21-1 with TRBJ2-2; the table gives TRBD1 as D, unverified against the DNA. TRBV21-1 is a known pseudogene. CDR3 length equals 19 residues. The CDR3 DNA reads as TGTGCCAGCAGCAATTTTCAGGGGGCGGGATGGCTGAACACCGGGGAGCTGTTTTTT. This gives the protein CASSNFQGAGWLNTGELFF.

J is TRBJ2-1 and V is TRBV5-6, with a tentative D call TRBD1 (6 bases). V lost 5 bases to trimming and J lost 3 bases, with 9 bases between them. The germline V gene has CDR1 SGHDT and CDR2 YYEEEE. This CDR3 is built from 13 residues. The CDR3 nucleotides are TGTGCCAGCAGTTCAGGGGACTACAATGAGCAGTTCTTC. Protein: CASSSGDYNEQFF.

In its sample, this clone was seen a few times. This chain joins TRBV18 and TRBJ2-7, with 9 bases fitting TRBD1. The germline CDR1 and CDR2 sequences are KGHSH and LQKENI. The CDR3 is made up of 15 amino acids. Trimming removed 2 bases from V and 9 bases from J; junction bases left unmatched: 11. CDR3 sequence reads: CASSPWTGEPDVQYF. CDR3 nucleotide sequence: TGTGCCAGCTCACCATGGACAGGGGAACCCGACGTGCAGTACTTC.

This chain's CDR3 is CASSSRVPETQYF. DNA for the CDR3: TGTGCCAGCAGTTCCAGGGTGCCAGAGACCCAGTACTTC. The gene calls are TRBV9 and TRBJ2-5; a weak D match, TRBD1 (5 bases). CDR3 size: 13 residues. Trimming removed 5 bases at V and 4 bases at J, with 12 bases between. Looked up from germline, CDR1 is SGDLS and CDR2 is YYNGEE.

The chain combines TRBV6-6 with TRBJ2-2, with 7 positions matching TRBD1. This CDR3 is 17 amino acids long. V was pared by 5 bases and J by 1 base, with 10 bases of the junction left unmatched. Germline CDR1 reads MNHNY; CDR2 reads SVGAGI (reference sequence). In DNA, the CDR3 is TGTGCCAGCAGTCTGAAGGGACAGCTAATGAACACCGGGGAGCTGTTTTTT. Its protein is CASSLKGQLMNTGELFF.

The chain carries TRBV2 and TRBJ2-2; 8 positions match TRBD1. Germline trimming cut 5 bases from V and 6 bases from J; bases unmatched to any gene: 20. CDR3 length: 19 amino acids. Germline V gene lookup returns CDR1 SNHLY and CDR2 FYNNEI. In nucleotides, the CDR3 is TGTGCCAGCAGTCTCCCGGGACAGCCATCAGGGGACAGGTCCGGGGAGCTGTTTTTT. Translated, it gives CASSLPGQPSGDRSGELFF.

The gene calls are TRBV6-1 and TRBJ2-1; 11 bases are a match to TRBD1. This CDR3 is 17 amino acids long. The ends lost 4 bases at V and 6 bases at J; junction bases unmatched: 11. The germline V gene encodes CDR1 MNHNS and CDR2 SASEGT. The CDR3 is CASSGSTGTGGVNEQFF. CDR3 bases: TGTGCCAGCAGTGGAAGTACCGGGACAGGGGGTGTCAATGAGCAGTTCTTC.

This chain joins TRBV24-1 and TRBJ2-1, with D hard to call. This CDR3 is 14 amino acids long. The ends were cut back, 3 bases at V and 8 bases at J, with 13 bases in the middle. Germline-derived CDR1 and CDR2 are KGHDR and SFDVKD. The CDR3 DNA is TGTGCCACCAGTGATACCACGAGCTTGGATGAGCAGTTCTTC. Residues: CATSDTTSLDEQFF.

The gene calls are TRBV19 and TRBJ2-2; unclear D gene. Germline CDR1 reads LNHDA; CDR2 reads SQIVND (reference sequence). Trimming took 5 bases from V and 1 from J, leaving 17 bases between them. The CDR3 is made up of 17 amino acids. CDR3 in amino acids: CASSPNPFRQNTGELFF. The CDR3 DNA reads TGTGCCAGTAGTCCAAACCCTTTTCGACAGAACACCGGGGAGCTGTTTTTT.

V gene TRBV5-1 combines with J gene TRBJ1-6; D remains unclear. This CDR3 contains 15 residues. The ends were cut back, 0 bases at V and 4 bases at J, with 8 bases in the middle. From germline, CDR1 is SGHRS and CDR2 YFSETQ. The CDR3 sequence is CASSLVRKYNSPLHF. CDR3 coding DNA: TGCGCCAGCAGCTTGGTGCGCAAATATAATTCACCCCTCCACTTT.

The table lists this clone with a few counts. The CDR3 sequence: CASSQVRGVGRLQETQYF. The DNA of the CDR3 is TGTGCCAGCAGCCAAGTCAGAGGAGTAGGCAGACTCCAAGAGACCCAGTACTTC. The chain combines TRBV14 with TRBJ2-5; D gene uncertain. CDR1 and CDR2 (germline): SGHDN, FVKESK. The CDR3 covers 18 residues. The ends were cut back, 1 base at V and 1 base at J, with 19 bases in the middle.

This chain connects TRBV4-2 to TRBJ2-2; TRBD1 matches at 12 bases. The V gene's germline CDR1 is LGHNA and CDR2 YNFKEQ. This CDR3 has 17 amino acids. The trim removed 0 bases at V and 8 bases at J, leaving 7 bases unmatched. CDR3 residues: CASSQDGTGGTGGELFF. The DNA for the CDR3 is TGTGCCAGCAGCCAAGATGGGACAGGGGGCACGGGGGGGGAGCTGTTTTTT.